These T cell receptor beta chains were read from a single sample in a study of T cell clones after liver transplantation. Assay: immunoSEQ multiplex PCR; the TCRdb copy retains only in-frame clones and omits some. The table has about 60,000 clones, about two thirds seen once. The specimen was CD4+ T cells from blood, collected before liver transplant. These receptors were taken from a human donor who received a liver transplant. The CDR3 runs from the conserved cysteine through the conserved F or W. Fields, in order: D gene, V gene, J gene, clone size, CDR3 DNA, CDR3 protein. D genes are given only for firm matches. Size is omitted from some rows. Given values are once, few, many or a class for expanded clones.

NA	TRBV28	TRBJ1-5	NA	TGTGCCAGCATCCCCGGGAGCAGCAATCAGCCCCAGCATTTT	CASIPGSSNQPQHF
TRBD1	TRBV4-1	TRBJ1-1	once	TGCGCCAGCAGCCCGGACAGGTGGAACACTGAAGCTTTCTTT	CASSPDRWNTEAFF
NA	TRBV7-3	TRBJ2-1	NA	TGTGCCAGCAGCTTATTTGGTAGCGACAATGAGCAGTTCTTC	CASSLFGSDNEQFF
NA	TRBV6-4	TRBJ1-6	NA	TGTGCCAGCAGTTACCGGGCCACCGGGGATAATTCACCCCTCCACTTT	CASSYRATGDNSPLHF
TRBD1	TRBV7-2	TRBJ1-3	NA	TGTGCCAGCAGTCAGAGTCCGGGACAGGGGGGTGGCACCATATATTTT	CASSQSPGQGGGTIYF
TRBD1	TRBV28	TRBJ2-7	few	TGTGCCAGCAGTCCACGACAGGGTGGCTGGCAGCAGTACTTC	CASSPRQGGWQQYF
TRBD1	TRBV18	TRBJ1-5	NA	TGTGCCAGCTCCCTCGGGACAGGGGGACAACGAAATCAGCCCCAGCATTTT	CASSLGTGGQRNQPQHF
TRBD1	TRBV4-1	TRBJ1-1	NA	TGCGCCAGCAGCCAAATTTACCGGGACAGGGGGAGATCTACTGAAGCTTTCTTT	CASSQIYRDRGRSTEAFF
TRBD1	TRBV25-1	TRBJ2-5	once	TGTGCCAGCAGTGAGGACAGGGGGCAAGAGACCCAGTACTTC	CASSEDRGQETQYF
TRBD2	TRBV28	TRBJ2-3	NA	TGTGCCAGCAGTCCTACGCGGGGACTAGCGGGGGGGACCCTTAGCACAGATACGCAGTATTTT	CASSPTRGLAGGTLSTDTQYF
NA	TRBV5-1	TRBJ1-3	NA	TGCGCCAGCAGCTCGGACATTTCTGGAAACACCATATATTTT	CASSSDISGNTIYF
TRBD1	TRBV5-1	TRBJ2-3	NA	TGCGCCAGCAGCTTGACAGGGGCCGTCACAGATACGCAGTATTTT	CASSLTGAVTDTQYF
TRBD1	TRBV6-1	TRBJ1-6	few	TGTGCCAGCAGTGAAGAGGACAGGTCGGGTTCACCCCTCCACTTT	CASSEEDRSGSPLHF
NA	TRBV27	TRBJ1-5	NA	TGTGCCAGCAGGGTACAGGGTGGGCAGCCCCAGCATTTT	CASRVQGGQPQHF
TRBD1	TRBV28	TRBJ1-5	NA	TGTGCCAGCAGCGCCCCGGGACAGGGTGTGTATCAGCCCCAGCATTTT	CASSAPGQGVYQPQHF
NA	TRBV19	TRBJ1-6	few	TGTGCCAGTAGTATAGATCTCTGGACACCACCCCTCCACTTT	CASSIDLWTPPLHF
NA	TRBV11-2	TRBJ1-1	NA	TGTGCCAGCAGCTTAGATCGGCAGGGCACTGAAGCTTTCTTT	CASSLDRQGTEAFF
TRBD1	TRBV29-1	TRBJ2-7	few	TGCAGCGTTGTGTTGGGACAGCCGCCTTACGAGCAGTACTTC	CSVVLGQPPYEQYF
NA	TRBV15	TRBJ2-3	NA	TGTGCCACCAAAAAAATGGGGACACAAGAAGATACGCAGTATTTT	CATKKMGTQEDTQYF
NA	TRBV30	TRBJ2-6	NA	TGTGCCTGGAACTTCCTGCGAACCTCTGGGGCCAACGTCCTGACTTTC	CAWNFLRTSGANVLTF
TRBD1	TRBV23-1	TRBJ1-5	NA	TGCGCCAGCAGTCAAAAAGGGGGACAGAGCAATCAGCCCCAGCATTTT	CASSQKGGQSNQPQHF
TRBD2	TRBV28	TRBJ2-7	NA	TGTGCCAGCAGTCCCGGGGGGGGCGACGTGCAGTACTTC	CASSPGGGDVQYF
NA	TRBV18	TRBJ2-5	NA	TGTGCCAGCTCACCAGGGCTTGAAGAGACCCAGTACTTC	CASSPGLEETQYF
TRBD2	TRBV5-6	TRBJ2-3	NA	TGTGCCAGCAGCTTGGCTAGCGGGGGGGCCTGGTCGTATTTT	CASSLASGGAWSYF
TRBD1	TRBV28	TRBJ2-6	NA	TGTGCCAGCACTCCTACGGGACAGTGGGAGACCGGGGCCAACGTCCTGACTTTC	CASTPTGQWETGANVLTF
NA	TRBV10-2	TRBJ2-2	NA	TGCGCCAGCAGGAGAGCGGCGAACACCGGGGAGCTGTTTTTT	CASRRAANTGELFF
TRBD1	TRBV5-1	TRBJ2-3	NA	TGCGCCTCCCGGACAGGGCCTAGCACAGATACGCAGTATTTT	CASRTGPSTDTQYF
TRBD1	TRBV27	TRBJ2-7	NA	TGTGCCAGCAGTCCGGGACAGGGGGCGTTTTTTCTCGAGCAGTACTTC	CASSPGQGAFFLEQYF
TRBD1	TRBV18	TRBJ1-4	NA	TGTGCCAGCTCACCTCAAATCCCGGGACAGGGGAGTGAAAAACTGTTTTTT	CASSPQIPGQGSEKLFF
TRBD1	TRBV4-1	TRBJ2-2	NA	TGCGCCAGCAGCCAAGAAAGGGACAGGGTTCCCGGGGAGCTGTTTTTT	CASSQERDRVPGELFF
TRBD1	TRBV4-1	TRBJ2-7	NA	TGCGCCAGCAGCCCACAGGGGAATCGGGACGAGCAGTACTTC	CASSPQGNRDEQYF
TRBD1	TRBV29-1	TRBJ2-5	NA	TGCAGCACGGCACCCACAGGGGGCGCCGAGACCCAGTACTTC	CSTAPTGGAETQYF
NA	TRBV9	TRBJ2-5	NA	TGTGCCAGCAGCGTGGGCGGGAACCAAGAGACCCAGTACTTC	CASSVGGNQETQYF
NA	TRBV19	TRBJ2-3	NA	TGTGCCAGTAGTCGGACAGGAGGGACAGATACGCAGTATTTT	CASSRTGGTDTQYF
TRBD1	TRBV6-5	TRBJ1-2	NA	TGTGCCAGCAGGCTTAGGGGACAGGTTGTAGGCTACACCTTC	CASRLRGQVVGYTF
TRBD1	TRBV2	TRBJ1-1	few	TGTGCCAGTACCAGGGACAGTAGAAGAACCGCTGAAGCTTTCTTT	CASTRDSRRTAEAFF
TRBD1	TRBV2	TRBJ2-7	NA	TGTGCCAGCAGTGAAGGAAGTAGCCAGGGGGCGAGGGAGCAGTACTTC	CASSEGSSQGAREQYF
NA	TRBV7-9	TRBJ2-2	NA	TGTGCCAGCAGTCCGAGGGTTGTAGTTCCCGGGGAGCTGTTTTTT	CASSPRVVVPGELFF
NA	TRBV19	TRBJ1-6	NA	TGTGCCAGTAGTAAACAGGACAGCTCCTATAATTCACCCCTCCACTTT	CASSKQDSSYNSPLHF
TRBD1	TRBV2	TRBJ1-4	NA	TGTGCCAGCAGTGAAATGGGGGGACAGGCGAATGAAAAACTGTTTTTT	CASSEMGGQANEKLFF
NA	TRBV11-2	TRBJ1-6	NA	TGTGCCAGCAGCCCGGCAGGTGGTAATTCACCCCTCCACTTT	CASSPAGGNSPLHF
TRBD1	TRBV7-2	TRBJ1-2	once	TGTGCCAGCAGCTTAGTCCCAGGGGGTTTTTCTGGCTACACCTTC	CASSLVPGGFSGYTF
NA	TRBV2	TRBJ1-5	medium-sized	TGTGCCAGCATGTTTTCTTGGGGAGCTCAGCCCCAGCATTTT	CASMFSWGAQPQHF
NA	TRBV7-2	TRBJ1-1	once	TGTGCCAGCAGCCTCGCCGCCGGACAGATGAACACTGAAGCTTTCTTT	CASSLAAGQMNTEAFF
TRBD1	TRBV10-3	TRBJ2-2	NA	TGTGCCAGCTCGACAGGGGACACCGGGGAGCTGTTTTTT	CASSTGDTGELFF
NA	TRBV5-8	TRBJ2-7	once	TGTGCCAGCAGCTTACCCGCCGGGACAAGGAGCTCCTACGAGCAGTACTTC	CASSLPAGTRSSYEQYF
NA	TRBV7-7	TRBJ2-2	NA	TGTGCCAGCAGCCAAACCGGGGAGCTGTTTTTT	CASSQTGELFF
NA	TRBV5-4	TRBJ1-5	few	TGTGCCAGCAGCGCAGGATGGGAGGGGCAGATTAATCAGCCCCAGCATTTT	CASSAGWEGQINQPQHF
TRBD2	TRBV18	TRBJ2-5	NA	TGTGCCAGCCTAAATGGGAGGGAGGAGACCCAGTACTTC	CASLNGREETQYF
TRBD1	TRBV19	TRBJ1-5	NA	TGTGCCAGTAAGGACAGGGACGATCAGCCCCAGCATTTT	CASKDRDDQPQHF
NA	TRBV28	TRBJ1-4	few	TGTGCCAGCAGTGACGCAGGGTTGGCCACTAATGAAAAACTGTTTTTT	CASSDAGLATNEKLFF
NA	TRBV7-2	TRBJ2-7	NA	TGTGCCAGCAGCTTGGAGATCTCCTACGAGCAGTACTTC	CASSLEISYEQYF
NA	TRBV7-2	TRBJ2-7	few	TGTGCCAGCGGCGGGGAGGTCGAGCAGTACTTC	CASGGEVEQYF
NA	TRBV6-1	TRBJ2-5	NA	TGTGCCAGCAGGGTCCCTCTAGGACAAGAGACCCAGTACTTC	CASRVPLGQETQYF
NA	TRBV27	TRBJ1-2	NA	TGTGCCAGCAGTTTAAACCAGGGCTATGGCTACACCTTC	CASSLNQGYGYTF
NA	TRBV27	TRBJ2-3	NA	TGTGCCAGCAGTTTAGTGGGGCCGCTGACAGATACGCAGTATTTT	CASSLVGPLTDTQYF
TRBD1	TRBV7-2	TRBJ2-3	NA	TGTGCCAGCAGCCGTAAACAGGGGGCGCGTACAGATACGCAGTATTTT	CASSRKQGARTDTQYF
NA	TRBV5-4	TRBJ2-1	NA	TGTGCCAGCAGCTTGGATCCAGGAAGAGGGAATGAGCAGTTCTTC	CASSLDPGRGNEQFF
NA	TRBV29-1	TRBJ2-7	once	TGCAGCGTTGATAATACAGCCGGCGACGAGCAGTACTTC	CSVDNTAGDEQYF